This T cell receptor (beta chain) was sequenced during a study of spatial heterogeneity in lung cancer. The time point was: sample taken at primary tumor resection. Every TCR cDNA molecule bore a unique molecular identifier. TCRdb reprocessed the 5' RACE reads with MiXCR, giving one entry per CDR3 protein. Here the sample spans about 44,000 distinct CDR3 sequences, roughly 13% being singletons. Only a few counts were recorded for this clonotype. The length of the CDR3 is 15 residues. CDR1 SGHTA and CDR2 FQGTGA come from the germline V gene. J gave up 7 bases and V 5 bases, and 9 bases lay outside the gene matches.

Specimen: PBMCs, collected at surgery. The clonotype was recovered from a male donor with early-stage non-small cell lung cancer. The chain is built from TRBV7-3 and TRBJ2-7, with 12 bases that match TRBD2. CDR3 sequence: CASSIASGRASEQYF. DNA of the CDR3: TGTGCCAGCAGCATTGCTAGCGGGAGGGCTTCAGAGCAGTACTTC.